This T cell receptor (beta chain) was sequenced in a study of T-cell memory formation after mild COVID-19. MiXCR, applied by TCRdb to the 5' RACE reads, yields one record per CDR3 protein. The sample lists roughly 620,000 distinct CDR3 sequences, roughly 18% occurring once. This CDR3 has 14 residues. Trimming removed 7 bases at V and 5 bases at J, with 17 bases between. CDR1 and CDR2 (germline): SGHTA, FQGNSA. The sequence derives from an adult woman who had mild COVID-19 (a few samples of this study predate the infection). Cell type and time point are not known. Material: PBMCs or a T cell subset sorted from them (not recorded which). V is TRBV7-2 and J is TRBJ2-5; D could derive from TRBD1 or TRBD2 (6 bases each). This CDR3 reads CASNRGPREETQYF. The DNA for the CDR3 is TGTGCCAGCAACCGGGGGCCCCGAGAGGAGACCCAGTACTTC.